This TCR beta chain was found in a study of T cell responses to AZD1222 COVID-19 vaccine. As for the study in general: Investigators merged groups given second doses at roughly 4 or roughly 12 weeks. Study results and caveats: Breadth and depth of Spike-specific TCRs rose after two AZD1222 doses. Sampling that yielded the repertoires occurred only after the peak T cell response. The donors showed a predominance of white British ancestry and of females, with possible underestimation of clonal diversity.

TCRdb's table, derived via immunoSEQ multiplex PCR, lists solely in-frame clones and lacks some. The sample records about 120,000 clones, approximately 84% being singletons. The ends were cut back, 6 bases at V and 9 bases at J, with 12 bases in the middle. The CDR3 runs 12 residues. Germline CDR1 and CDR2: LNHDA and SQIVND (reference sequence). Regarding this clone: Its antigen remains unknown.

The sequences come from peripheral blood, collected on day 0 of AZD1222 vaccination. The source of this sequence is an adult in good health. The V and J genes are TRBV19 and TRBJ2-1; D perhaps matches TRBD2 (6 bases). The CDR3 spells CASRGLPFEQFF. DNA for the CDR3: TGTGCCAGTAGGGGACTTCCATTTGAGCAGTTCTTC. Looking up the rest from reference TRBV19 and TRBJ2-1 gives the full variable domain: DGGITQSPKYLFRKEGQNVTLSCEQNLNHDAMYWYRQDPGQGLRLIYYSQIVNDFQKGDIAEGYSVSREKKESFPLTVTSAQKNPTAFYLCASRGLPFEQFFGPGTRLTVL.